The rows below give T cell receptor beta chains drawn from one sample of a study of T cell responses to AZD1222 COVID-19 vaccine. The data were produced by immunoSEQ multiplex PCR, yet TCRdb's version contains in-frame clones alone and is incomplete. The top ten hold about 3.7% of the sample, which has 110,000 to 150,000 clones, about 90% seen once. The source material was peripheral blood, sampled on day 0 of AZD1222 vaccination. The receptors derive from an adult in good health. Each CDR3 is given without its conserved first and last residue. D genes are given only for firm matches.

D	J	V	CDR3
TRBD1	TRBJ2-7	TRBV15	ATSFRAGQVSGYEQY
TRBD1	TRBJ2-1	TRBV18	ASSLQGRSYNEQF
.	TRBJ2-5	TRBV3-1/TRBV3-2	ASSQIEQTQY
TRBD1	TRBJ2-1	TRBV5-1	ASSPGTGDYNEQF
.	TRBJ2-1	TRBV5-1	ASSFSGPYNEQF
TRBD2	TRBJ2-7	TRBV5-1	ASTQSGRAYEQY
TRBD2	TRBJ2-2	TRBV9	ASSVDIAGGPLGELF
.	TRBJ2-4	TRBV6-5	ASSSPRAKNIQY
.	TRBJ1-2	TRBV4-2	ASSLRQRAPGYT
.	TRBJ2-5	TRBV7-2	ASSLVPGVWRETQY
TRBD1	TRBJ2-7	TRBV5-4	ASSQGVNYEQY
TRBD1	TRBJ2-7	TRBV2	ASSEVDRIHYEQY
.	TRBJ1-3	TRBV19	ASQTSLRGGTIY
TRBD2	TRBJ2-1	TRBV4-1	ASSQLWAGVDEQF
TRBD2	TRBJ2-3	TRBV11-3	ASSRGASGREDTQY
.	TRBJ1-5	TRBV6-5	ASSQGGNQPQH
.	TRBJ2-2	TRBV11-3	ASSPGRGARHAYTGELF
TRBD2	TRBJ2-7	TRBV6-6	ASSYSWASGSYEQY
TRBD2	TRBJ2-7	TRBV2	ASSPTGTSGRVEQY
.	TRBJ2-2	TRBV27	ASSFLGTGELF
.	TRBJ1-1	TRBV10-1	ASSELWNTEAF
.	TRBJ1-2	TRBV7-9	ASSSSGGDGSIYGYT
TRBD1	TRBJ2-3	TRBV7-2	ASSLALDRVRGTDTQY
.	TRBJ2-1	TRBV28	ASSFVRGRGGGYNEQF
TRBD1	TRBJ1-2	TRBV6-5	ASSYSTGQGPYGYT
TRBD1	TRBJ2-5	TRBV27	ASSTGTGRETQY
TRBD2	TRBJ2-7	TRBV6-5	ASSYSREASYEQY
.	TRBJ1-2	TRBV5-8	ASTYLQGRRGYT
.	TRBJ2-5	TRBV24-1	ATSDYSETQY
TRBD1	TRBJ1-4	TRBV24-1	ATNNRGEKLF
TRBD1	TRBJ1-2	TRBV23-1	ASSRVGTGGGYT
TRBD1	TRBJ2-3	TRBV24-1	ATSGPGQITDTQY
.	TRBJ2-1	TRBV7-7	ASSLGTDNEQF
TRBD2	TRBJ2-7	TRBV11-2	ASTLAGVVNEQY
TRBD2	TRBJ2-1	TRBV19	ASSIWGSSSGHEQF